This T cell receptor beta chain was observed in a study of cytomegalovirus exposure and HLA in healthy donors. Use of 60 Vbeta and 13 Jbeta primers characterized the PCR. Clones were sequenced by immunoSEQ multiplex PCR, and TCRdb holds only the in-frame ones, with some missing. Of 150,000 to 200,000 clones in the sample, around 80% were seen once. Unmatched junction bases numbered 6, after V lost 6 bases and J lost 6 bases. The CDR3 has 13 residues. The germline V gene encodes CDR1 ENHRY and CDR2 SYGVKD. This clone was detected a few times. The chain links TRBV10-3 to TRBJ2-5; 8 bases fit TRBD2. This sequence originates from a male donor in good health and CMV-seronegative. The specimen was PBMCs. CDR3 amino acids: CAISPGGAKTQYF. CDR3 in DNA: TGTGCCATCAGCCCCGGGGGGGCTAAGACCCAGTACTTC.